This TCR beta chain was observed in a study of blood T cells in healthy people across ages. Notes on the study in general: More naive CD4+ cells and higher diversity were found in long-lived than in aged donors. Per million T cells, the diversity of TCR beta decreased roughly linearly as age advanced. In these data, TCR beta diversity tracked strongly with naive T cell percentage.

This clonotype was seen a few times. The antigen remains undetermined. Next came a second PCR, run for roughly 6 to 11 cycles, which used a sample-barcoded 5' primer along with a J-beta primer mix. TCRdb reprocessed the 5' RACE reads with MiXCR, giving one entry per CDR3 protein. The sample consists of hundreds of thousands of distinct CDR3 sequences, approximately 49% of them appearing once. Trimming took 9 bases from V and 1 from J, leaving 9 bases between them. The V gene's germline CDR1 is MNHEY and CDR2 SVGAGI. This CDR3 has 12 residues. Total RNA was extracted at no less than 6 micrograms per sample.

The clonotype comes from a woman aged 55-70 years in good health. Sequencing was performed on blood. This rearrangement joins TRBV6-5 to TRBJ1-2; D unresolved. The CDR3 spells CASGGGNYGYTF. CDR3 DNA: TGTGCCAGTGGAGGCGGTAACTATGGCTACACCTTC.